A single TCR beta chain is shown here with its context. The data belong to a study of blood T cell repertoires in COVID-19. Study context: From T cells, B-cell-depleted T cells, or PBMCs came the material, which was cDNA or gDNA.

Produced via immunoSEQ multiplex PCR; TCRdb's table is partial and in-frame only. Of roughly 150,000 clones in the sample, about 84% are singletons; the top ten hold 1.6%. Recruits, aged about 18 to 90 years, lived in approximately 26 US areas. Participant-reported clinical history was the basis for cohort assignment. The sample comprised PBMCs or T cells enriched from blood (not recorded which). This clonotype originated in a woman younger than 35 who had been exposed to COVID-19.

CDR3 region: CASSVQGANTEAFF. CDR3 DNA: TGTGCCAGCAGCGTCCAGGGGGCGAACACTGAAGCTTTCTTT. V is TRBV9 and J is TRBJ1-1; 8 bases map to TRBD1. Germline CDR1 and CDR2: SGDLS and YYNGEE. J was trimmed by 1 base and V by 2 bases; bases with no gene match: 1. The CDR3 contains 14 residues.